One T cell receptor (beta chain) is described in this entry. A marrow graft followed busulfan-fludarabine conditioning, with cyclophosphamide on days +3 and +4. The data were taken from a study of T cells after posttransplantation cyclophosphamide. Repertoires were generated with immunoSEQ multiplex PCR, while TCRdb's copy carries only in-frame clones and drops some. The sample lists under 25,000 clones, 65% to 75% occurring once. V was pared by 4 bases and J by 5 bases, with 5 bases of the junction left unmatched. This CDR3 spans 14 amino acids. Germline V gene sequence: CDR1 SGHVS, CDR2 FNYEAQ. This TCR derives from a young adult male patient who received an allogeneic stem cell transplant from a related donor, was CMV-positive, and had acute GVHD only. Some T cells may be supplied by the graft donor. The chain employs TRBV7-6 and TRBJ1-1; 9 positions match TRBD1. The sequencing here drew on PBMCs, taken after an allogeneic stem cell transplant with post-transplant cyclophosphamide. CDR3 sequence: CASSSRQGGTEAFF. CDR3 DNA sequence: TGTGCCAGCAGCTCCCGACAGGGGGGTACTGAAGCTTTCTTT. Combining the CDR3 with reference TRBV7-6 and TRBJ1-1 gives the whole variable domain GAGVSQSPRYKVTKRGQDVALRCDPISGHVSLYWYRQALGQGPEFLTYFNYEAQQDKSGLPNDRFSAERPEGSISTLTIQRTEQRDSAMYRCASSSRQGGTEAFFGQGTRLTVV.